The text below deals with one T cell receptor (beta chain). No antigen is known for it. It has no much larger one-base neighbor in the sample; base qualities were not kept. CDR1 is given as SGHRS and CDR2 as YFSETQ, both from the germline V gene. The junction shows trimming of 5 bases on V and 3 bases on J, and the gene matches do not reach 6 bases of it. There are 14 amino acids in the CDR3, from cysteine to phenylalanine inclusive. Only the CDR3 portion is preserved as DNA: 42 bases, with reading frame beginning at the first base. At diagnosis, tumor, uninvolved tumor-adjacent lung and peripheral blood were collected and then preserved as a mix of FFPE and fresh-frozen material. For TCR repertoire profiling, the blood samples were analyzed as peripheral blood mononuclear cells. The sample is drawn from a study of T cells in localized non-small cell lung cancer (dated by TCRdb to about 2020). Concerning the study at large: The study analyzed T cell repertoires of 236 early-stage NSCLC patients, comparing tumors and uninvolved tumor-adjacent lungs. The cohort comprised some 220 treatment-naïve NSCLC patients with resected, localized lung tumors. NSCLC patients had a mean age of approximately 72 years, and about 140 were male and 107 female. Results and caveats for the whole study, not just this receptor: Because the study design was exploratory, TCR variables were selected using unadjusted p-values without false-discovery rate correction. Uninvolved tumor-adjacent lung showed the highest T cell clonality, higher than tumor, which suggests more focused antigenic responses in the adjacent lung. Of the top 100 tumor clones, a median of 57 were detected in paired uninvolved adjacent lung; 28 were also among that lung's top 100. Longer overall survival was associated with higher blood T cell density, whereas shorter survival was associated with higher adjacent-lung clonality. Because multi-region sequencing of the tumors was not done, intratumor heterogeneity could not be ruled out.

The immunoSEQ Assay was used to sequence TCR beta CDR3 regions from DNA. The paper's processing steps were these. T cell density was computed as TCR beta template counts normalized to usable DNA estimated by amplifying housekeeping genes. Richness was estimated using the preseqR package, with extrapolation to 400,000 templates for PBMC samples and to 120,000 templates for tissue samples. Clonality was defined by subtracting Pielou's evenness from one. Differential abundance testing on productive amino-acid clonotypes, with a minimum total count of 5 and an alpha of 0.1, was used to identify tissue-enriched TCRs. The Jaccard Index and the Morisita Overlap Index were used to measure repertoire overlap between compartments. TCR beta CDR3s were clustered by GLIPH together with public tetramer-defined viral CDR3s, and at least three viral sequences plus V-gene enrichment were required for viral motifs. The table was pulled from immuneACCESS by TCRdb, which kept in-frame rearrangements only. Such tables lose some clones; where checked, under half of the loss comes from unresolved V genes, and the rest has no known cause. That table is the source of V, J and clone size, and D and trimming were worked out from the DNA. This sample lists 13,000 or so clones; just over 85% were detected once. 58% of the sample belongs to the ten largest clones.

The material sequenced was peripheral blood, taken before any cancer treatment. The chain was built from TRBV5-1 and TRBJ2-7, and 9 junctional nucleotides match TRBD1. This TCR came from a male donor older than 55 with stage III lung adenocarcinoma. CDR3 loop: CASRPRTGDYEQYF. The DNA is TGCGCCAGCAGGCCGCGGACAGGGGACTACGAGCAGTACTTC.